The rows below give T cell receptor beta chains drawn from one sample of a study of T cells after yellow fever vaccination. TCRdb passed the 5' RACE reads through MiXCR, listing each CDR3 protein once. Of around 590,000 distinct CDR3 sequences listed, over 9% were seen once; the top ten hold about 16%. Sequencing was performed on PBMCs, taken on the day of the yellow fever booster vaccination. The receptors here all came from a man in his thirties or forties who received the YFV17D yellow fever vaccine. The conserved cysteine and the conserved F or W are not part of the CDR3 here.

CDR3 protein: ASSRLQGGDTREIVSNEQF; V gene: TRBV18; J gene: TRBJ2-1
CDR3 protein: ASSSGQDANYGYT; V gene: TRBV7-9; J gene: TRBJ1-2
CDR3 protein: AGGTLREKLF; V gene: TRBV6-1; J gene: TRBJ1-4
CDR3 protein: AISGPEKTANTGELF; V gene: TRBV10-3; J gene: TRBJ2-2
CDR3 protein: ASNPTALGAGGWTQY; V gene: TRBV7-2; J gene: TRBJ2-5
CDR3 protein: ASTIPGTYEQY; V gene: TRBV6-1; J gene: TRBJ2-7
CDR3 protein: ASSPEGYNNSPLH; V gene: TRBV12-3/TRBV12-4; J gene: TRBJ1-6
CDR3 protein: ASSQDPGGAQPQH; V gene: TRBV4-2; J gene: TRBJ1-5
CDR3 protein: ASSFTSGTDTQY; V gene: TRBV27; J gene: TRBJ2-3
CDR3 protein: ASSNRRTSGDNEQF; V gene: TRBV6-1; J gene: TRBJ2-1
CDR3 protein: ATSRGTSGPTDTQY; V gene: TRBV15; J gene: TRBJ2-3
CDR3 protein: SARVDSQGAFNSPLH; V gene: TRBV20-1; J gene: TRBJ1-6
CDR3 protein: ASKQTGDTYEQY; V gene: TRBV27; J gene: TRBJ2-7
CDR3 protein: ASSQDSGRNEQF; V gene: TRBV4-2; J gene: TRBJ2-1
CDR3 protein: ASSRTGRTDTQY; V gene: TRBV7-2; J gene: TRBJ2-3
CDR3 protein: SVVVADSSYEQY; V gene: TRBV29-1; J gene: TRBJ2-7
CDR3 protein: ASEGGSNTGELF; V gene: TRBV5-1; J gene: TRBJ2-2
CDR3 protein: ASTGRVKTQY; V gene: TRBV6-6; J gene: TRBJ2-5
CDR3 protein: ASGFTEETQY; V gene: TRBV7-7; J gene: TRBJ2-5
CDR3 protein: ASSWGQGGKAF; V gene: TRBV6-1; J gene: TRBJ1-1
CDR3 protein: ASTMGLDYYEQY; V gene: TRBV5-1; J gene: TRBJ2-7
CDR3 protein: TISFVGTNRVLDTQY; V gene: TRBV2; J gene: TRBJ2-3
CDR3 protein: ASSLLIGETQY; V gene: TRBV11-2; J gene: TRBJ2-5
CDR3 protein: ASSPETRDYGYT; V gene: TRBV12-3/TRBV12-4; J gene: TRBJ1-2
CDR3 protein: ASCRGSSERGETQY; V gene: TRBV7-2; J gene: TRBJ2-5
CDR3 protein: ASSLVAGGYEQY; V gene: TRBV5-1; J gene: TRBJ2-7
CDR3 protein: ASSLGLGHEQY; V gene: TRBV7-6; J gene: TRBJ2-7
CDR3 protein: ASMLAGTYNEQF; V gene: TRBV6-5; J gene: TRBJ2-1
CDR3 protein: ASSLRGDGDEQY; V gene: TRBV7-9; J gene: TRBJ2-7
CDR3 protein: ASSLKGENYGYT; V gene: TRBV5-1; J gene: TRBJ1-2
CDR3 protein: ASSQPRDRDYGYT; V gene: TRBV4-1; J gene: TRBJ1-2
CDR3 protein: ASSLEQANTGELF; V gene: TRBV5-1; J gene: TRBJ2-2
CDR3 protein: SAREGGYEQY; V gene: TRBV20-1; J gene: TRBJ2-7
CDR3 protein: ASTNDRTTYNEQF; V gene: TRBV6-1; J gene: TRBJ2-1
CDR3 protein: ASSLEGAAYNEQF; V gene: TRBV28; J gene: TRBJ2-1
CDR3 protein: AISEKPGQGSKNEQF; V gene: TRBV10-3; J gene: TRBJ2-1
CDR3 protein: ASILTGLPETQY; V gene: TRBV2; J gene: TRBJ2-5
CDR3 protein: ASSLAQQETQY; V gene: TRBV11-3; J gene: TRBJ2-5
CDR3 protein: ASSATRGPYEQY; V gene: TRBV7-2; J gene: TRBJ2-7
CDR3 protein: ASSSGPGQGFLEQY; V gene: TRBV6-5; J gene: TRBJ2-7
CDR3 protein: ASGTGNSPLH; V gene: TRBV12-3/TRBV12-4; J gene: TRBJ1-6
CDR3 protein: ASSSQVAKNIQY; V gene: TRBV5-6; J gene: TRBJ2-4
CDR3 protein: ASSLTANYEQY; V gene: TRBV7-9; J gene: TRBJ2-7
CDR3 protein: AKRRAKNIQY; V gene: TRBV18; J gene: TRBJ2-4
CDR3 protein: ATQPPPGSKNIQY; V gene: TRBV19; J gene: TRBJ2-4
CDR3 protein: ASSLSYRIYNEQF; V gene: TRBV27; J gene: TRBJ2-1
CDR3 protein: ASSPEDFTEAF; V gene: TRBV5-1; J gene: TRBJ1-1
CDR3 protein: ASSRDRANTGELF; V gene: TRBV5-1; J gene: TRBJ2-2
CDR3 protein: ASSATGGASYEQY; V gene: TRBV7-2; J gene: TRBJ2-7
CDR3 protein: ASSGGGAETQY; V gene: TRBV12-3/TRBV12-4; J gene: TRBJ2-5
CDR3 protein: ASSLAWQIETQY; V gene: TRBV5-1; J gene: TRBJ2-5
CDR3 protein: ASSITHLSQGSPLH; V gene: TRBV27; J gene: TRBJ1-6
CDR3 protein: ASSLGGTDIQY; V gene: TRBV5-1; J gene: TRBJ2-4
CDR3 protein: ATSDPRAPVGNEQF; V gene: TRBV24-1; J gene: TRBJ2-1
CDR3 protein: ASSQGLAGARRNIQY; V gene: TRBV14; J gene: TRBJ2-4
CDR3 protein: ASQDRGTGELF; V gene: TRBV19; J gene: TRBJ2-2
CDR3 protein: ASSKNDRNQETQY; V gene: TRBV6-1; J gene: TRBJ2-5
CDR3 protein: ASSHTSSYEQY; V gene: TRBV27; J gene: TRBJ2-7
CDR3 protein: ASSLGTPPETQY; V gene: TRBV7-3; J gene: TRBJ2-5
CDR3 protein: ASSLSPLGQGSSYEQY; V gene: TRBV5-1; J gene: TRBJ2-7